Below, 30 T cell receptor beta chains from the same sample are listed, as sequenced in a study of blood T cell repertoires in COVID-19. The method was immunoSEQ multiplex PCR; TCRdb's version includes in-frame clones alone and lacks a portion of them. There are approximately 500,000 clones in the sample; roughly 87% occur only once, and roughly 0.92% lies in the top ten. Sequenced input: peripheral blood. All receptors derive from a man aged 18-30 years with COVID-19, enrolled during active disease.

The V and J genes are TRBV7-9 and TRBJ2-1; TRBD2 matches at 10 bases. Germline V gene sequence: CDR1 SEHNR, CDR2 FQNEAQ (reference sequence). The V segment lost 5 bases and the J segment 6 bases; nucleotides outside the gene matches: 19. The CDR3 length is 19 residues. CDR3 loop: CASSPLGSGGPRTGNEQFF. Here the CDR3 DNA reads TGTGCCAGCAGCCCCCTAGGTAGCGGGGGGCCCAGAACCGGCAATGAGCAGTTCTTC.

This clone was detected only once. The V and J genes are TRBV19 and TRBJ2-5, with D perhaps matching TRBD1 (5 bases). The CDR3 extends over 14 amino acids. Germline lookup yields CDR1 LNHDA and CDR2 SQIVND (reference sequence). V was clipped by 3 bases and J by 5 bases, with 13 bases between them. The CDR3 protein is CASSMGLLSETQYF. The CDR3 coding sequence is TGTGCCAGTAGTATGGGGCTGTTAAGTGAGACCCAGTACTTC.

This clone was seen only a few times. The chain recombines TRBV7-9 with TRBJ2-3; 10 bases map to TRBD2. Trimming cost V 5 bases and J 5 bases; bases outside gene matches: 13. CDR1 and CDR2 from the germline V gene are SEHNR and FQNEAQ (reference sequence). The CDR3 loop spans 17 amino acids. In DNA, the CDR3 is TGTGCCAGCAGCCGACACTCTAGCGGGGGAATTATAGATACGCAGTATTTT. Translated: CASSRHSSGGIIDTQYF.

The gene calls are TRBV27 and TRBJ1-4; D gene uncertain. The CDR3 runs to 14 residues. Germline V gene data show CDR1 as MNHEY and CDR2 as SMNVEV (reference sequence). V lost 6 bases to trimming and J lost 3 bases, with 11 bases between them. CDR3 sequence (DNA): TGTGCCAGCAGCCTTAAGCGCCCTAATGAAAAACTGTTTTTT. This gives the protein CASSLKRPNEKLFF.

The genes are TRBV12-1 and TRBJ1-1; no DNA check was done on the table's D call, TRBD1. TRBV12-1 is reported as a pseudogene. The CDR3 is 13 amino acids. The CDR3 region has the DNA TGTGCCAGCGGGACAGGGATGAACACTGAAGCTTTCTTT. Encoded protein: CASGTGMNTEAFF.

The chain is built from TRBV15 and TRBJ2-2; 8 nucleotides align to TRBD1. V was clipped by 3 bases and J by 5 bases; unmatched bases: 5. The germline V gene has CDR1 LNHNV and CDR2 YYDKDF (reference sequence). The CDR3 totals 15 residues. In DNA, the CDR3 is TGTGCCACCAGCAGCGGGACAGGTGATACCGGGGAGCTGTTTTTT. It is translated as CATSSGTGDTGELFF.

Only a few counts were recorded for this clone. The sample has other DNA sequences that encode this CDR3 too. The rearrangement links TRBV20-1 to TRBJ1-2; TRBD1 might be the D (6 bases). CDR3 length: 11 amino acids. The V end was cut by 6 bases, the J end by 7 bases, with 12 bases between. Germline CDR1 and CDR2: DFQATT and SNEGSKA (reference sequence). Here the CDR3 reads CSARAGVGYTF. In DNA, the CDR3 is TGCAGTGCCCGGGCAGGGGTTGGCTACACCTTC.

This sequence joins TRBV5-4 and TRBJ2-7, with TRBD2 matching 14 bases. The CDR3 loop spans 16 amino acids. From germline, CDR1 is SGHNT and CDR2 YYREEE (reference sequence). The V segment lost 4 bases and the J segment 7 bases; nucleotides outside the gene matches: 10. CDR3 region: CASSGTSGSWLEEQYF. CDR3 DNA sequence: TGTGCCAGCAGCGGGACTAGCGGGAGTTGGCTTGAAGAGCAGTACTTC.

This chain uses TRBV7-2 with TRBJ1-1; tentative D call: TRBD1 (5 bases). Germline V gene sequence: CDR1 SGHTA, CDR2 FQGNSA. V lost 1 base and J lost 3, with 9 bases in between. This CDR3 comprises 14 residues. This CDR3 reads CASSLGWGYTEAFF. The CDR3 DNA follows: TGTGCCAGCAGCTTAGGGTGGGGCTACACTGAAGCTTTCTTT.

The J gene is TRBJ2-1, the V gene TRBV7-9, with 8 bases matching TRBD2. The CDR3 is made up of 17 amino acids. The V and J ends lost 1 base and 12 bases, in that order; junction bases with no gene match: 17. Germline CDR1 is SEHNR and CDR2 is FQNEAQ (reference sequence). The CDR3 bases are TGTGCCAGCAGCTTAGACTGGGCAGCGGGAGAGTTGGGTGGGCAGTTCTTC. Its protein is CASSLDWAAGELGGQFF. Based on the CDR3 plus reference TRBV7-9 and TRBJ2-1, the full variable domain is DTGVSQNPRHKITKRGQNVTFRCDPISEHNRLYWYRQTLGQGPEFLTYFQNEAQLEKSRLLSDRFSAERPKGSFSTLEIQRTEQGDSAMYLCASSLDWAAGELGGQFFGPGTRLTVL.

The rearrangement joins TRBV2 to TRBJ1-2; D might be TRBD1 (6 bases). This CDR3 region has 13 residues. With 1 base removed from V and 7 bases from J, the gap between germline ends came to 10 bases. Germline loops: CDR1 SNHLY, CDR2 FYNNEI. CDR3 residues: CASSEGTASGYTF. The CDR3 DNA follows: TGTGCCAGCAGTGAAGGGACAGCCTCTGGCTACACCTTC.

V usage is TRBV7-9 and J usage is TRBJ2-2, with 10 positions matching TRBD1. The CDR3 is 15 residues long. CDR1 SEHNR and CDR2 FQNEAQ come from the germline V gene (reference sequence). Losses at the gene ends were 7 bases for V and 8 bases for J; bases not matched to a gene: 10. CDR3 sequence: CASNPGTGVAGELFF. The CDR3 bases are TGTGCCAGCAACCCCGGGACAGGGGTTGCTGGGGAGCTGTTTTTT.

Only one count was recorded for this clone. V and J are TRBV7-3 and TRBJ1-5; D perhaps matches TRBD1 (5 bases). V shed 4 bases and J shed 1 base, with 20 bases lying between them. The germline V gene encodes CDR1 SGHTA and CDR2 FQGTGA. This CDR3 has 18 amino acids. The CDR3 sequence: CASSSVTTREGSNQPQHF. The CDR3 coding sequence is TGTGCCAGCAGCTCCGTCACGACTCGGGAGGGGAGCAATCAGCCCCAGCATTTT. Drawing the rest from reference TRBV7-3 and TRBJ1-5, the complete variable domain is GAGVSQTPSNKVTEKGKYVELRCDPISGHTALYWYRQSLGQGPEFLIYFQGTGAADDSGLPNDRFFAVRPEGSVSTLKIQRTERGDSAVYLCASSSVTTREGSNQPQHFGDGTRLSIL.

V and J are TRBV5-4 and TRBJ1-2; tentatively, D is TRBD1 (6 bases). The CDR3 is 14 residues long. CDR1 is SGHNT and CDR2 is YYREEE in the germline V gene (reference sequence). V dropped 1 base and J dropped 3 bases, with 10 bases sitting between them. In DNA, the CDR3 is TGTGCCAGCAGCTTGACAGGGAAAGACTATGGCTACACCTTC. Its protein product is CASSLTGKDYGYTF. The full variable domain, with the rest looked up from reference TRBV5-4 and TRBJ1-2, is ETGVTQSPTHLIKTRGQQVTLRCSSQSGHNTVSWYQQALGQGPQFIFQYYREEENGRGNFPPRFSGLQFPNYSSELNVNALELDDSALYLCASSLTGKDYGYTFGSGTRLTVV.

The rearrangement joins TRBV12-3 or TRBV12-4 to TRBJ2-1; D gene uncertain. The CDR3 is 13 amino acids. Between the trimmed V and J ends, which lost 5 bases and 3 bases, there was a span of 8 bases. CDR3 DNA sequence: TGTGCCAGCAGTCAAGCAAGCTACAATGAGCAGTTCTTC. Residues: CASSQASYNEQFF.

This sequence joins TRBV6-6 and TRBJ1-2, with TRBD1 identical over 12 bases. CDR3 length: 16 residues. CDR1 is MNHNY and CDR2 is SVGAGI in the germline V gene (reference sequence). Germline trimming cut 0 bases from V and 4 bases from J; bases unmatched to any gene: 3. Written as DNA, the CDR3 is TGTGCCAGCAGTTACTCTGGGACAGGGGGCGCCTATGGCTACACCTTC. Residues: CASSYSGTGGAYGYTF.

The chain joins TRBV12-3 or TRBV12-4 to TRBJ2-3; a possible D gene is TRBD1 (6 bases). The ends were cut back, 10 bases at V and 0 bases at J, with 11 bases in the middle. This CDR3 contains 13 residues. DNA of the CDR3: TGTGCCACCGGGACACTTAGCACAGATACGCAGTATTTT. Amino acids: CATGTLSTDTQYF.

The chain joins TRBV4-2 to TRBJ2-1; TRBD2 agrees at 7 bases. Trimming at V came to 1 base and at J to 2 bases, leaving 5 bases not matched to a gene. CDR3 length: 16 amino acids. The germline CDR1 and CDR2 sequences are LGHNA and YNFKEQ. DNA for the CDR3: TGTGCCAGCAGCCAAGCGGGTCGGGAGGCCTACAATGAGCAGTTCTTC. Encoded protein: CASSQAGREAYNEQFF.

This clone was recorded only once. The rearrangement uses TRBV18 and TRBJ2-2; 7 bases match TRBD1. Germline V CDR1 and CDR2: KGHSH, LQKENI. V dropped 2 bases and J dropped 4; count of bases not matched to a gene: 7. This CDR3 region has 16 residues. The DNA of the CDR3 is TGTGCCAGCTCACCAAACAGGGGTCCCGTCACCGGGGAGCTGTTTTTT. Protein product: CASSPNRGPVTGELFF.

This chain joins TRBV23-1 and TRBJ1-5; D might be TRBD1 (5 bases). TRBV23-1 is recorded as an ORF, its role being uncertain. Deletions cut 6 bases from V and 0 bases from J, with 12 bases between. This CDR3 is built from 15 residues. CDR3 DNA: TGCGCCAGCAGATTCCAGGGATATAGCAATCAGCCCCAGCATTTT. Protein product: CASRFQGYSNQPQHF.

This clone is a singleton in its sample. CDR3 nucleotide sequence: TGTGCCACTGGGCACTACACTGAAGCTTTCTTT. It translates to CATGHYTEAFF. The chain has TRBV15 and TRBJ1-1, with D hard to call. CDR1 and CDR2 (germline): LNHNV, YYDKDF (reference sequence). The CDR3 runs to 11 residues. Deletions cut 9 bases from V and 3 bases from J, with 8 bases between.

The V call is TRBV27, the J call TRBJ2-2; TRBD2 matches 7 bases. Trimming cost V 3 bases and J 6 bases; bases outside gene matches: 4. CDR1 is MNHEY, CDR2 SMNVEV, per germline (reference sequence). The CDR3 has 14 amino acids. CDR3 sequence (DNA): TGTGCCAGCAGTTTTTCCCGGGGGGCCGGGGAGCTGTTTTTT. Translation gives CASSFSRGAGELFF.

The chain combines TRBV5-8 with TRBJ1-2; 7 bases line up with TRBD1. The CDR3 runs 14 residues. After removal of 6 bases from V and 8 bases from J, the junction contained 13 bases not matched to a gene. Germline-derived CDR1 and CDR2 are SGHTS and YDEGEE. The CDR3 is CASTEQGKAGGYTF. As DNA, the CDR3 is TGTGCCAGCACCGAACAGGGGAAAGCGGGCGGCTACACCTTC.

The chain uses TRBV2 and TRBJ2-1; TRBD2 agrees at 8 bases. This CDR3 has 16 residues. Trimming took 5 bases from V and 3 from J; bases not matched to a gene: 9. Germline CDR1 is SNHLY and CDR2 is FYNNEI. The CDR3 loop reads CASSTLSGGNYNEQFF. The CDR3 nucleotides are TGTGCCAGCAGTACTCTGAGCGGGGGAAACTACAATGAGCAGTTCTTC.

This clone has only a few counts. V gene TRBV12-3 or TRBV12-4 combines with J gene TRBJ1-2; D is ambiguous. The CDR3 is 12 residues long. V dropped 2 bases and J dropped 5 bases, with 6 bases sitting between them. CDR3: CASSLNGYGYTF. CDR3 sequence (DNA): TGTGCCAGCAGTTTAAACGGGTATGGCTACACCTTC.

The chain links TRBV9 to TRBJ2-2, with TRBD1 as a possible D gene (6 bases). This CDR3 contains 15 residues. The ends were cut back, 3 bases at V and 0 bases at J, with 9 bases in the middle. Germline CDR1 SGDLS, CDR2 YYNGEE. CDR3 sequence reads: CASSDRDTNTGELFF. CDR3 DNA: TGTGCCAGCAGCGACCGGGACACGAACACCGGGGAGCTGTTTTTT.

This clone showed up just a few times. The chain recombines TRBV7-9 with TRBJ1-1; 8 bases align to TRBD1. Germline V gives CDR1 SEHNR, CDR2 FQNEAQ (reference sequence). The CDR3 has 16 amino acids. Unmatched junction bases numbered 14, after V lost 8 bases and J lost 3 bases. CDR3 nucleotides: TGTGCCAGCCTTCCTCGGGACAGGCGCGGGGACACTGAAGCTTTCTTT. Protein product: CASLPRDRRGDTEAFF.

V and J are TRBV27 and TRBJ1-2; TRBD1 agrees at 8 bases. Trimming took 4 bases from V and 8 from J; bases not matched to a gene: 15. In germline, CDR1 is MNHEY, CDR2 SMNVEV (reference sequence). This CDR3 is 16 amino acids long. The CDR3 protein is CASSSTPPGQDYGYTF. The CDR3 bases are TGTGCCAGCAGTTCCACCCCACCGGGACAGGATTACGGCTACACCTTC.

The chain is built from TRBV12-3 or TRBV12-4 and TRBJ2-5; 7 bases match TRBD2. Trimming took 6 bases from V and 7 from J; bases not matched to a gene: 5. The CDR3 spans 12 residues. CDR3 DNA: TGTGCCAGCAGCCGGACGGGGGGGACCCAGTACTTC. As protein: CASSRTGGTQYF.

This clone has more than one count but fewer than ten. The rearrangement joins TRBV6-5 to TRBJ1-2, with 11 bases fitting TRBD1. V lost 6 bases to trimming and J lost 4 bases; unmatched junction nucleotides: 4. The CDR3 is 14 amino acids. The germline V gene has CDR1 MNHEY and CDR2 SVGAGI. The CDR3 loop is CASRGTGGTYGYTF. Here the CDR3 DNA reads TGTGCCAGCAGGGGGACAGGGGGTACCTATGGCTACACCTTC.